The entry that follows covers one TCR beta chain sequence. Authors' analysis steps: Researchers report that nucleated cell counts were estimated from reference gene primer amplification. Assay used: immunoSEQ multiplex PCR; TCRdb lists only in-frame clones, some missing. V and J calls and clone size follow that table, whereas D and trimming were derived from the DNA. The repertoire holds approximately 300,000 clones, about nine tenths seen once, with around 4.8% in the top ten. The data originate from a study of blood T cell repertoires in COVID-19. Whole-study context: In each case, the material was cDNA or gDNA derived from T cells, B-cell-depleted T cells, or PBMCs.

Per germline, CDR1 SQVTM and CDR2 ANQGSEA. With 4 bases clipped from V and 5 bases from J, the junction kept 4 bases outside the gene matches. The CDR3 runs to 13 residues. The cohort comprised adults aged 18 to 89 years residing in approximately 25 US areas. Symptom resolution, clearance, or two negative PCRs marked donors in Cohort 3 as recovered. The specimen was PBMCs or T cells enriched from blood (not recorded which). This clonotype was obtained from a man between 60 and 75 years old who had recovered from COVID-19. V and J are TRBV29-1 and TRBJ1-4; 7 positions agree with TRBD1. The CDR3 protein is CSVGGQPNEKLFF. CDR3 coding DNA: TGCAGCGTTGGGGGACAGCCGAATGAAAAACTGTTTTTT.